The rows below give T cell receptor beta chains drawn from one sample of a study of Ad26.COV2.S vaccination and SARS-CoV-2 variants. Data came from immunoSEQ multiplex PCR; TCRdb stores just in-frame clones and leaves some out. The sample consists of nearly 400,000 clones, 75% to 90% of them appearing once. Source: peripheral blood, taken in a trial of Ad26.COV2.S vaccine versus placebo. Source of these receptors: a person between 18 and 65 years old who received the Ad26.COV2.S COVID-19 vaccine or a placebo. Both conserved end residues are part of each CDR3. A D gene is named only where the DNA matches it firmly. Not every row has a clone size; where given, it reads once, few, many or a size class.

-,13,TRBV3-1/TRBV3-2,TRBJ2-7,-,CASSPSGGIEQYF,TGTGCCAGCAGCCCGTCCGGGGGAATAGAGCAGTACTTC
-,12,TRBV7-6,TRBJ2-7,few,CASSLGRAEQYF,TGTGCCAGCAGCTTAGGTAGGGCCGAGCAGTACTTC
-,15,TRBV5-4,TRBJ2-7,-,CASSLVGQFSYEQYF,TGTGCCAGCAGCTTGGTCGGGCAGTTCTCCTACGAGCAGTACTTC
TRBD1,15,TRBV10-3,TRBJ2-2,once,CATRTGTANTGELFF,TGTGCCACGCGAACTGGGACAGCGAACACCGGGGAGCTGTTTTTT
-,15,TRBV6-6,TRBJ1-5,-,CASSYPGLANQPQHF,TGTGCCAGCAGTTACCCGGGGTTGGCCAATCAGCCCCAGCATTTT
TRBD2,15,TRBV3-1/TRBV3-2,TRBJ2-1,-,CASSPTTSGHNEQFF,TGTGCCAGCAGCCCCACCACTAGCGGCCACAATGAGCAGTTCTTC
-,13,TRBV19,TRBJ2-7,-,CASTTRGVHEQYF,TGTGCCAGTACCACAAGAGGGGTCCACGAGCAGTACTTC
-,13,TRBV2,TRBJ2-1,-,CASRKPGGNEQFF,TGTGCCAGCAGAAAGCCGGGTGGGAATGAGCAGTTCTTC
-,13,TRBV27,TRBJ2-7,-,CASSETGTSEQYF,TGTGCCAGCAGTGAAACAGGGACGAGCGAGCAGTACTTC
TRBD2,15,TRBV5-4,TRBJ2-7,-,CASSSGTSEIYEQYF,TGTGCCAGCAGCTCCGGGACTAGCGAAATCTACGAGCAGTACTTC
TRBD1,14,TRBV28,TRBJ1-3,-,CASERGLSGNTIYF,TGTGCCAGCGAGAGGGGGCTATCTGGAAACACCATATATTTT
-,13,TRBV10-3,TRBJ2-3,-,CAIRQASTDTQYF,TGTGCCATCAGGCAGGCTAGCACAGATACGCAGTATTTT
-,10,TRBV30,TRBJ1-2,-,CASSKVGYTF,TGTGCCTCCTCTAAGGTTGGCTACACCTTC
TRBD2,15,TRBV5-4,TRBJ2-3,once,CASSLASGRTDTQYF,TGTGCCAGCAGCTTGGCTAGCGGGAGGACAGATACGCAGTATTTT
-,15,TRBV6-6,TRBJ2-7,-,CASNHSPGGGYEQYF,TGTGCCAGCAACCATAGCCCAGGGGGAGGTTACGAGCAGTACTTC
TRBD2,16,TRBV9,TRBJ2-3,-,CASSVAPSGRTDTQYF,TGTGCCAGCAGCGTAGCGCCTAGCGGGAGAACAGATACGCAGTATTTT
-,13,TRBV5-5,TRBJ2-5,-,CASSLEKQETQYF,TGTGCCAGCAGCTTGGAAAAGCAAGAGACCCAGTACTTC
TRBD2,16,TRBV5-1,TRBJ2-5,-,CASSLAGGRGGETQYF,TGCGCCAGCAGCTTGGCTGGCGGGAGGGGGGGAGAGACCCAGTACTTC
TRBD1,14,TRBV11-2,TRBJ1-6,-,CASTPGTGGSPLHF,TGTGCCAGCACCCCCGGGACAGGGGGGTCACCCCTCCACTTT
TRBD2,19,TRBV5-4,TRBJ2-1,-,CASSGKGTSGRSSYNEQFF,TGTGCCAGCAGCGGCAAAGGGACTAGCGGGAGGAGCTCCTACAATGAGCAGTTCTTC
TRBD2,12,TRBV29-1,TRBJ2-3,once,CSVAGGPDTQYF,TGCAGCGTGGCGGGGGGCCCCGATACGCAGTATTTT
TRBD1,13,TRBV12-3/TRBV12-4,TRBJ2-7,-,CASSLIGGYEQYF,TGTGCCAGCAGTTTGATAGGGGGCTATGAGCAGTACTTC
-,15,TRBV4-2,TRBJ1-6,-,CASSQDATYNSPLHF,TGTGCCAGCAGCCAAGATGCAACTTATAATTCACCCCTCCACTTT
-,13,TRBV7-9,TRBJ1-2,few,CASSLEGNYGYTF,TGTGCCAGCAGCTTAGAGGGCAACTATGGCTACACCTTC
-,14,TRBV11-3,TRBJ2-2,-,CASSLGDDTGELFF,TGTGCCAGCAGCTTAGGGGACGACACCGGGGAGCTGTTTTTT
-,17,TRBV13,TRBJ2-2,-,CASSLAVSFLNTGELFF,TGTGCCAGCAGCTTAGCCGTCTCCTTTTTGAACACCGGGGAGCTGTTTTTT
-,13,TRBV6-5,TRBJ2-7,-,CASRGVVSYEQYF,TGTGCTTCTAGGGGGGTGGTCTCCTACGAGCAGTACTTC
TRBD1,12,TRBV29-1,TRBJ1-1,-,CSADRANTEAFF,TGCAGCGCGGACAGGGCGAACACTGAAGCTTTCTTT
-,14,TRBV6-5,TRBJ2-1,-,CASSPGGSYNEQFF,TGTGCCAGCAGTCCCGGGGGCAGCTACAATGAGCAGTTCTTC
TRBD1,15,TRBV11-3,TRBJ2-5,-,CASSPRDRSKGTQYF,TGTGCCAGCAGCCCCCGGGACAGATCGAAAGGGACCCAGTACTTC
-,12,TRBV11-2,TRBJ2-1,-,CASSLELGEQFF,TGTGCCAGCAGCTTAGAGCTAGGCGAGCAGTTCTTC
-,14,TRBV11-3,TRBJ2-1,-,CASSLAGGYNEQFF,TGTGCCAGCAGCTTAGCGGGCGGCTACAATGAGCAGTTCTTC
-,14,TRBV7-2,TRBJ2-7,-,CASSLAAGSYEQYF,TGTGCCAGCAGCTTAGCTGCAGGCTCCTACGAGCAGTACTTC
-,14,TRBV27,TRBJ2-1,-,CASSSSLTYNEQFF,TGTGCCAGCAGTTCATCGTTAACCTACAATGAGCAGTTCTTC
-,12,TRBV6-1,TRBJ1-2,once,CASSEPGFGYTF,TGTGCCAGCAGTGAACCAGGGTTCGGCTACACCTTC
-,14,TRBV5-1,TRBJ1-1,-,CASSPEGGQVEAFF,TGCGCCAGCAGCCCAGAGGGGGGGCAGGTTGAAGCTTTCTTT
-,13,TRBV27,TRBJ2-1,-,CASTSSSYNEQFF,TGTGCCAGCACTTCGAGCTCCTACAATGAGCAGTTCTTC
-,12,TRBV25-1,TRBJ2-7,-,CATQGGSYEQYF,TGTGCCACCCAAGGAGGTTCCTACGAGCAGTACTTC
-,15,TRBV30,TRBJ2-2,-,CAIRVWDRRSGELFF,TGTGCTATTAGAGTGTGGGACCGGAGATCCGGGGAGCTGTTTTTT
TRBD1,19,TRBV3-1/TRBV3-2,TRBJ2-6,-,CASSQARTGGSAGANVLTF,TGTGCCAGCAGCCAAGCCCGGACAGGGGGAAGCGCTGGGGCCAACGTCCTGACTTTC
TRBD2,16,TRBV3-1/TRBV3-2,TRBJ2-1,-,CASSQAGTSSYNEQFF,TGTGCCAGCAGCCAAGCCGGGACTAGCTCCTACAATGAGCAGTTCTTC
TRBD2,16,TRBV5-5,TRBJ2-7,few,CASSPDPASGSYEQYF,TGTGCCAGCAGTCCTGACCCAGCTAGCGGGAGTTACGAGCAGTACTTC
TRBD2,15,TRBV19,TRBJ2-1,-,CASSTLAGAHNEQFF,TGTGCCAGTAGTACATTAGCGGGAGCCCACAATGAGCAGTTCTTC
-,13,TRBV5-1,TRBJ1-3,-,CASSLAPGNTIYF,TGCGCCAGCAGCTTGGCCCCAGGGAACACCATATATTTT
-,14,TRBV27,TRBJ1-5,-,CASSPGSRAQPQHF,TGTGCCAGCAGCCCCGGGAGCCGGGCCCAGCCCCAGCATTTT
-,14,TRBV5-1,TRBJ1-2,few,CASSLDRLNYGYTF,TGCGCCAGCAGCTTGGACAGATTAAACTATGGCTACACCTTC
-,12,TRBV6-6,TRBJ2-2,once,CASTGEGGELFF,TGTGCCAGCACCGGGGAAGGCGGGGAGCTGTTTTTT
TRBD1,15,TRBV19,TRBJ1-1,once,CASILGHHRGTEAFF,TGTGCCAGTATCCTAGGCCATCACAGGGGCACTGAAGCTTTCTTT
-,13,TRBV19,TRBJ1-4,-,CASSGGVGEKLFF,TGTGCCAGTAGTGGGGGGGTAGGAGAAAAACTGTTTTTT
-,12,TRBV11-2,TRBJ2-7,-,CASSHTFYEQYF,TGTGCCAGCAGCCACACGTTCTACGAGCAGTACTTC
-,15,TRBV6-5,TRBJ2-7,-,CASSYAGTASYEQYF,TGTGCCAGCAGTTACGCCGGGACGGCCTCCTACGAGCAGTACTTC
-,12,TRBV7-9,TRBJ2-1,-,CASSLGQLEQFF,TGTGCCAGCAGCTTGGGCCAGCTAGAGCAGTTCTTC
-,11,TRBV30,TRBJ2-1,-,CAWSRYNEQFF,TGTGCCTGGAGCAGATACAATGAGCAGTTCTTC
-,15,TRBV5-8,TRBJ1-1,-,CASSLVGVLNTEAFF,TGTGCCAGCAGCTTGGTTGGAGTTCTGAACACTGAAGCTTTCTTT
-,14,TRBV6-5,TRBJ2-2,-,CASRVLVNTGELFF,TGTGCCAGCAGGGTGCTAGTAAACACCGGGGAGCTGTTTTTT
TRBD2,19,TRBV5-4,TRBJ2-3,-,CASSLGGTRLAGGPDTQYF,TGTGCCAGCAGCTTGGGCGGCACTAGGTTAGCGGGAGGGCCAGATACGCAGTATTTT
-,12,TRBV15,TRBJ2-5,-,CATSREGETQYF,TGTGCCACCAGCAGGGAAGGAGAGACCCAGTACTTC